A single sample is the source of the 27 T cell receptor beta chains below, sequenced in a study of T cell changes during pregnancy in multiple sclerosis. The assay was immunoSEQ multiplex PCR, and TCRdb's table has in-frame clones only and misses some. The table has approximately 46,000 clones, around 90% seen once. Sequences were derived from peripheral blood, sampled after pregnancy. The receptor source for this set is a female donor in good health, enrolled as a control in a pregnancy study.

This clone was seen only a few times. The chain joins TRBV13 to TRBJ2-3; a weak D match, TRBD1 (6 bases). This CDR3 is built from 13 residues. The germline V gene has CDR1 PRHDT and CDR2 FYEKMQ (reference sequence). V shed 5 bases and J shed 7 bases, with 13 bases lying between them. CDR3 nucleotides: TGTGCCAGCAGCCCCCGAGGGGGAAATACGCAGTATTTT. It codes for CASSPRGGNTQYF.

Only one count was recorded for this clone. V is TRBV27 and J is TRBJ1-6; the D is unclear. The CDR3 totals 12 residues. Germline-derived CDR1 and CDR2 are MNHEY and SMNVEV (reference sequence). Trimming removed 6 bases at V and 15 bases at J, with 15 bases between. DNA of the CDR3: TGTGCCAGCAGCGAAAACGGTAGCGACCTCCACTTT. It encodes CASSENGSDLHF.

In DNA form, the CDR3 reads TGTGCCAGCAGCTTAGCATCAGGGGCGGAGACCCAGTACTTC. It specifies CASSLASGAETQYF. V gene TRBV7-6 combines with J gene TRBJ2-5; the D gene is possibly TRBD1 (6 bases). The ends were cut back, 0 bases at V and 5 bases at J, with 10 bases in the middle. Germline V gene lookup returns CDR1 SGHVS and CDR2 FNYEAQ. The CDR3 is made up of 14 amino acids.

The V call is TRBV6-5, the J call TRBJ1-1; TRBD1 matches at 7 bases. V was clipped by 6 bases and J by 7 bases; unmatched bases: 2. The CDR3 is 11 residues long. Germline V gene lookup returns CDR1 MNHEY and CDR2 SVGAGI. The DNA for the CDR3 is TGTGCCAGCAGCAGGACAGGTGAAGCTTTCTTT. Protein sequence: CASSRTGEAFF.

The V call is TRBV7-6, the J call TRBJ1-1; 8 bases map to TRBD1. Trimming took 4 bases from V and 5 from J; bases not matched to a gene: 15. There are 17 residues in the CDR3. CDR1 is SGHVS, CDR2 FNYEAQ, per germline. The CDR3 DNA sequence: TGTGCCAGCAGCTCACTCTATAGAGGACAGGGAGGGACTGAAGCTTTCTTT. Its protein is CASSSLYRGQGGTEAFF.

Points on this clone: One junction end does not reproduce the germline sequence, and a read error may be involved. The genes are TRBV7-7 and TRBJ2-7, with 8 bases aligning to TRBD1. The CDR3 totals 15 residues. The germline CDR1 and CDR2 sequences are SSHAT and FNYEAQ (reference sequence). This CDR3 reads CASSLPGQAVYEQYF. The CDR3 coding sequence is TGTGCTAGCAGCTTACCGGGACAGGCTGTGTACGAGCAGTACTTC. The full variable domain, rest sourced from reference TRBV7-7 and TRBJ2-7, is GAGVSQSPRYKVTKRGQDVTLRCDPISSHATLYWYQQALGQGPEFLTYFNYEAQPDKSGLPSDRFSAERPEGSISTLTIQRTEQRDSAMYRCASSLPGQAVYEQYFGPGTRLTVT.

V is TRBV4-1 and J is TRBJ2-2, with 7 positions matching TRBD2. V lost 0 bases and J lost 0; bases outside the gene matches: 1. Germline CDR1 is MGHRA and CDR2 is YSYEKL. There are 16 residues in the CDR3. CDR3 protein: CASSQEGRANTGELFF. The CDR3 DNA sequence: TGCGCCAGCAGCCAAGAGGGGAGGGCGAACACCGGGGAGCTGTTTTTT.

V is TRBV7-2 and J is TRBJ2-7; a weak D match, TRBD1 (6 bases). The V end was cut by 5 bases, the J end by 3 bases, with 17 bases between. CDR3 length: 15 amino acids. Germline CDR1 SGHTA, CDR2 FQGNSA. CDR3 sequence (DNA): TGTGCCAGCAGCCGACTGAGCAGGGGAAACTACGAGCAGTACTTC. Translating it yields CASSRLSRGNYEQYF.

The rearrangement joins TRBV5-1 to TRBJ1-1, with TRBD1 matching over 10 bases. This CDR3 contains 15 residues. Per germline, CDR1 SGHRS and CDR2 YFSETQ. V was clipped by 0 bases and J by 5 bases; unmatched bases: 4. CDR3 in amino acids: CASSLVGTGETEAFF. In DNA, the CDR3 is TGCGCCAGCAGCTTGGTAGGGACAGGGGAAACTGAAGCTTTCTTT.

The CDR3 coding sequence is TGTGCTAGTGGTGAGGACAGGCCAATTAATTCACCCCTCCACTTT. Its protein is CASGEDRPINSPLHF. The chain carries TRBV12-5 and TRBJ1-6, with 7 bases that match TRBD1. This CDR3 comprises 15 residues. The germline V gene encodes CDR1 LGHNT and CDR2 FRNRAP. V lost 5 bases, J lost 6 bases, and 7 bases stayed unmatched.

The J gene is TRBJ2-1, the V gene TRBV4-2, with a tentative D call TRBD1 (5 bases). Trimming removed 4 bases from V and 2 bases from J, with 12 bases in between. The CDR3 extends over 15 amino acids. Germline values: CDR1 LGHNA, CDR2 YNFKEQ. The CDR3: CASSPLQGPYNEQFF. The CDR3 region has the DNA TGTGCCAGCAGCCCCCTCCAGGGCCCCTACAATGAGCAGTTCTTC.

A single count supports this clone. The chain has TRBV6-4 and TRBJ2-3; TRBD2 is a possible D gene (6 bases). Germline V gene lookup returns CDR1 MRHNA and CDR2 SNTAGT. The V end lost 4 bases, the J end lost 2 bases, and 16 bases lay between the germline ends. The CDR3 is 16 residues long. Here the CDR3 DNA reads TGTGCCAGCAGTGTTAAAGCGGGCACACCCACAGATACGCAGTATTTT. It encodes CASSVKAGTPTDTQYF.

The chain uses TRBV19 and TRBJ1-2; the match to TRBD1 covers 7 bases. The CDR3 consists of 12 residues. Germline trimming cut 7 bases from V and 5 bases from J; bases unmatched to any gene: 4. Germline CDR1 LNHDA, CDR2 SQIVND (reference sequence). CDR3 sequence reads: CASTDRVYGYTF. The CDR3 nucleotides read TGTGCCAGTACCGACAGGGTATATGGCTACACCTTC.

This chain joins TRBV28 and TRBJ2-1, with D unresolved. With 0 bases removed from V and 7 bases from J, the gap between germline ends came to 4 bases. Germline loops: CDR1 MDHEN, CDR2 SYDVKM. CDR3 length: 12 amino acids. The CDR3 loop is CASSLWRNEQFF. The CDR3 DNA reads as TGTGCCAGCAGTTTATGGCGGAATGAGCAGTTCTTC.

The chain uses TRBV29-1 and TRBJ2-3; TRBD2 matches 7 bases. This CDR3 region has 14 residues. Germline trimming cut 3 bases from V and 2 bases from J; bases unmatched to any gene: 5. Germline V lookup: CDR1 SQVTM, CDR2 ANQGSEA. The CDR3 DNA sequence: TGCAGCGTTGACGGTAGCGGGTTCACAGATACGCAGTATTTT. It is translated as CSVDGSGFTDTQYF.

The rearrangement joins TRBV11-2 to TRBJ2-3; no reliable D call. Germline V lookup: CDR1 SGHAT, CDR2 FQNNGV. The CDR3 consists of 13 residues. V lost 0 bases, J lost 6 bases, and 7 bases lay in between. CDR3 loop: CASSLDLGDTQYF. The CDR3 DNA reads as TGTGCCAGCAGCTTAGACCTCGGGGATACGCAGTATTTT.

The rearrangement joins TRBV19 to TRBJ2-7; 8 bases map to TRBD1. The CDR3 extends over 14 amino acids. Trimming removed 6 bases from V and 3 bases from J; junction bases left unmatched: 7. In germline, CDR1 is LNHDA, CDR2 SQIVND (reference sequence). The CDR3 nucleotides read TGTGCCAGTAGCCTGACAGGGGCGCTCTACGAGCAGTACTTC. This codes for CASSLTGALYEQYF.

This sequence joins TRBV5-6 and TRBJ2-3; D might be TRBD2 (5 bases). The CDR3 is 12 residues long. Germline-derived CDR1 and CDR2 are SGHDT and YYEEEE. V was clipped by 5 bases and J by 6 bases, with 10 bases between them. Here the CDR3 reads CASSPTGDTQYF. CDR3 coding DNA: TGTGCCAGCAGTCCAACGGGGGATACGCAGTATTTT. The whole variable domain, filled in from reference TRBV5-6 and TRBJ2-3, reads DAGVTQSPTHLIKTRGQQVTLRCSPKSGHDTVSWYQQALGQGPQFIFQYYEEEERQRGNFPDRFSGHQFPNYSSELNVNALLLGDSALYLCASSPTGDTQYFGPGTRLTVL.

The chain links TRBV6-5 to TRBJ1-1; D is perhaps TRBD1 (6 bases). Germline lookup yields CDR1 MNHEY and CDR2 SVGAGI. CDR3 length: 15 amino acids. Trimming removed 6 bases at V and 0 bases at J, with 14 bases between. CDR3 DNA: TGTGCCAGCAGCCACAGGGTTGTCATGAACACTGAAGCTTTCTTT. Its protein is CASSHRVVMNTEAFF.

DNA of the CDR3: TGTGCTAGTGGTTTGGTAGGGGGGGGCACAGATACGCAGTATTTT. It specifies CASGLVGGGTDTQYF. This sequence joins TRBV12-5 and TRBJ2-3; TRBD2 is a possible D gene (7 bases). CDR1 LGHNT and CDR2 FRNRAP come from the germline V gene. The CDR3 totals 15 residues. The V end lost 0 bases, the J end lost 1 base, and 8 bases lay between the germline ends.

This chain uses TRBV28 with TRBJ2-6; D is ambiguous. The germline V gene has CDR1 MDHEN and CDR2 SYDVKM. The germline V and J ends were trimmed by 1 base and 0 bases, with 10 bases remaining between them. This CDR3 has 17 residues. Written as DNA, the CDR3 is TGTGCCAGCAGTTTATTCTACCGGGTCTCTGGGGCCAACGTCCTGACTTTC. Translation: CASSLFYRVSGANVLTF.

V and J are TRBV27 and TRBJ1-6, with TRBD1 matching over 7 bases. With 2 bases clipped from V and 4 bases from J, the junction kept 2 bases outside the gene matches. Germline loops: CDR1 MNHEY, CDR2 SMNVEV (reference sequence). The CDR3 totals 15 residues. The CDR3 sequence is CASSLGTVYNSPLHF. In nucleotides, the CDR3 is TGTGCCAGCAGTTTAGGGACAGTTTATAATTCACCCCTCCACTTT.

The CDR3, as DNA: TGTGCCAGCAGCCAGCCGGGACTAGCGGGAGTGGGTGGGGAGCTGTTTTTT. Translated, it gives CASSQPGLAGVGGELFF. The chain employs TRBV7-2 and TRBJ2-2; 14 bases fit TRBD2. The CDR3 is 17 amino acids. Germline CDR1 is SGHTA and CDR2 is FQGNSA. V dropped 5 bases and J dropped 8; count of bases not matched to a gene: 10.

This clone was seen only once. V usage is TRBV6-5 and J usage is TRBJ1-4; 7 bases align to TRBD1. Trimming took 4 bases from V and 8 from J; bases not matched to a gene: 10. The CDR3 is 15 residues long. Germline V gene sequence: CDR1 MNHEY, CDR2 SVGAGI. In DNA form, the CDR3 reads TGTGCCAGCAGTTTGTCGGGGGCCAGGGGGGAAAAACTGTTTTTT. Its translation is CASSLSGARGEKLFF.

V and J are TRBV5-8 and TRBJ1-5; D perhaps matches TRBD1 (6 bases). The CDR3 consists of 15 residues. Trimming removed 6 bases from V and 2 bases from J, with 15 bases in between. In germline, CDR1 is SGHTS, CDR2 YDEGEE. Here the CDR3 reads CASNPSDRRNQPQHF. In DNA, the CDR3 is TGTGCCAGCAACCCCAGTGACAGGCGCAATCAGCCCCAGCATTTT.

The V call is TRBV2, the J call TRBJ2-2; 7 positions match TRBD2. CDR1 and CDR2 (germline): SNHLY, FYNNEI. There are 13 residues in the CDR3. Trimming at V came to 4 bases and at J to 7 bases, leaving 3 bases not matched to a gene. The CDR3 DNA follows: TGTGCCAGCAGTGGTGGGAGGGGCGGGGAGCTGTTTTTT. This gives the protein CASSGGRGGELFF.

CDR3 loop: CASSQEGVWLDPTEKLFF. In DNA form, the CDR3 reads TGTGCCAGCAGCCAAGAAGGAGTCTGGTTAGACCCTACTGAAAAACTGTTTTTT. This chain links TRBV14 with TRBJ1-4, with D hard to call. The CDR3 is 18 amino acids. V shed 0 bases and J shed 7 bases, with 21 bases lying between them. Germline CDR1 and CDR2: SGHDN and FVKESK.